Here is one TCR beta chain with its context. There are 15 residues in the CDR3. Trimming took 4 bases from V and 7 from J; bases not matched to a gene: 8. Germline values: CDR1 SGDLS, CDR2 YYNGEE. This record belongs to a study of blood T cell repertoires in COVID-19. Study-wide context: From the United States, Italy and Spain came samples of acute and convalescent COVID-19.

Profiling relied on immunoSEQ multiplex PCR, and the TCRdb table lists in-frame clones only, not all of them. The sample records under 250,000 clones, about 80% being singletons. V gene TRBV9 combines with J gene TRBJ2-2; 9 bases are shared with TRBD2. The receptor was derived from a man younger than 45 who had recovered from COVID-19. The sequenced material came from peripheral blood. The CDR3 protein is CASSTGTSLGGELFF. The CDR3 region has the DNA TGTGCCAGCAGCACCGGGACTAGCTTGGGCGGGGAGCTGTTTTTT. Looking up the rest from reference TRBV9 and TRBJ2-2 gives the full variable domain: DSGVTQTPKHLITATGQRVTLRCSPRSGDLSVYWYQQSLDQGLQFLIQYYNGEERAKGNILERFSAQQFPDLHSELNLSSLELGDSALYFCASSTGTSLGGELFFGEGSRLTVL.